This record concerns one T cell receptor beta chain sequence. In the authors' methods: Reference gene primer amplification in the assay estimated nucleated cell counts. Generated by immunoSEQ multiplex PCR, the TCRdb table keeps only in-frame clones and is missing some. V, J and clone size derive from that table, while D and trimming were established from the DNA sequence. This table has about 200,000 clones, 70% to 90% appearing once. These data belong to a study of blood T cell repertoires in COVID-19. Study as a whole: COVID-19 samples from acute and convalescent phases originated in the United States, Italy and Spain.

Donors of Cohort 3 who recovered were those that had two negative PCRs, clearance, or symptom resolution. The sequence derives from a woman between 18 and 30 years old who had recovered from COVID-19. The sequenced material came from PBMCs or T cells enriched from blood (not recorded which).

CDR3 amino acids: CASSVAHLTGGTGELFF. The CDR3 region has the DNA TGTGCCAGCAGCGTAGCTCACTTGACGGGGGGCACCGGGGAGCTGTTTTTT. This chain joins TRBV9 and TRBJ2-2; TRBD2 matches 7 bases. Trimming took 0 bases from V and 4 from J; bases not matched to a gene: 9. The germline V gene has CDR1 SGDLS and CDR2 YYNGEE. The CDR3 extends over 17 amino acids.